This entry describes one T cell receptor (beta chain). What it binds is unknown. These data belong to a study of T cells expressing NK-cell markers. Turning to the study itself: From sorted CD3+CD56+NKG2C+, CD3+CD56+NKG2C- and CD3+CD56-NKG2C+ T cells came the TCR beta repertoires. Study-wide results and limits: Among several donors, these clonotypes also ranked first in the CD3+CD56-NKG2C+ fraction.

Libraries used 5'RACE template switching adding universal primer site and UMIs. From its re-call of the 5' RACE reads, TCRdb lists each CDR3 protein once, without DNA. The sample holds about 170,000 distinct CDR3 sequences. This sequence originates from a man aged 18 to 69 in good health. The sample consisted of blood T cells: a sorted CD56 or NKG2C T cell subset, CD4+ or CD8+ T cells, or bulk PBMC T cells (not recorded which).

CDR3 loop: CASSQGTDEYTEAFF. The chain joins TRBV3-1 to TRBJ1-1. This CDR3 has 15 amino acids. From germline, CDR1 is LGHDT and CDR2 YNNKEL (reference sequence).